This T cell receptor (beta chain) was identified in a study of T cells in narcolepsy. Overall study: Enrolled donors included narcolepsy type 1 or type 2 patients and healthy controls. General observations from the study: In some patient and control memory CD4+ samples, autoreactive clones were absent. Reportedly, autoreactive clonotypes were serially detected in patients' blood but not controls'. Autoreactive HCRT-specific and TRIB2-specific clonotypes were marked in same-patient CSF-versus-blood CD4+ comparisons.

CDR3 length equals 14 residues. Germline V CDR1 and CDR2: MNHNS, SASEGT. The V end lost 8 bases, the J end lost 4 bases, and 17 bases lay between the germline ends. The assay was immunoSEQ multiplex PCR, and TCRdb's table has in-frame clones only and misses some. The sample includes roughly 23,000 clones, about 80% of them seen just once. As for this clone: Its antigen is undetermined.

Sequenced material: memory (CD45RA-) CD4+ T cells from blood. The J gene is TRBJ1-2, the V gene TRBV6-1; no reliable D call. This TCR was recovered from a human donor in good health. The CDR3 region is CASGGLKWGYGYTF. The DNA of the CDR3 is TGTGCCAGCGGAGGCCTCAAATGGGGCTATGGCTACACCTTC.